The 3 T cell receptor beta chains given below trace back to one sample, sequenced in a study of human T cells and chemical hapten exposure. In TCRdb, the RACE reads were re-called with MiXCR into one record per CDR3 protein. The data show 330,000 or so distinct CDR3 sequences, with about 6% seen just once and under 7% held by the top ten. Sample time point: patch test 2, 6 weeks after DPC sensitization. Described treatment: therapeutic diphenylcyclopropenone sensitization with weekly scalp DPC. The sequenced sample was whole blood, obtained in connection with sensitization to the hapten diphenylcyclopropenone (DPC). Every receptor here comes from a woman between 18 and 30 years old with alopecia areata. Some clones in this sample may be carry-over from other donors' samples.

There are many counts of this clonotype. The junction differs from germline at one of its ends, possibly a read error. The gene calls are TRBV6-2 or TRBV6-3 and TRBJ1-5, with TRBD1 as a possible D gene (6 bases). The CDR3 has 12 residues. Germline-derived CDR1 and CDR2 are MNHEY and SVGEGT. As DNA, the CDR3 is TGCCCCAAACTACAGGGAGATCAGCCCCAGCATTTT. The encoded protein is CPKLQGDQPQHF.

This clonotype showed up many times. The chain combines TRBV3-1 with TRBJ2-1; TRBD2 matches at 9 bases. Germline V gene data show CDR1 as LGHDT and CDR2 as YNNKEL (reference sequence). With 2 bases clipped from V and 4 bases from J, the junction kept 3 bases outside the gene matches. This CDR3 spans 15 amino acids. As DNA, the CDR3 is TGTGCCAGCAGCCAAATTAGCGGGGGTTACAATGAGCAGTTCTTC. Its translation is CASSQISGGYNEQFF.

In this sample, this clonotype turned up many times. The junction does not match germline at one end; this may be a read error. V is TRBV4-3 and J is TRBJ2-3, with 10 bases lining up with TRBD2. The CDR3 is 15 amino acids. Germline-derived CDR1 and CDR2 are LGHNA and YSLEER. Here the CDR3 reads CASSPSGGAADTQYF. The CDR3 DNA reads TGTGCCAGCAGTCCGAGCGGGGGGGCGGCAGATACGCAGTATTTT.